The 22 T cell receptor beta chains in this list originate from one sample, sequenced in a study of chemoradiotherapy in HPV16-positive cancers. The data were produced by immunoSEQ multiplex PCR, yet TCRdb's version contains in-frame clones alone and is incomplete. The sample yields about 22,000 clones, 73% seen once. This sample was obtained from a patient who underwent chemoradiotherapy. The receptors originated from a human donor with HPV-associated anogenital cancer.

V gene TRBV19 combines with J gene TRBJ2-3, with D perhaps being TRBD1 or TRBD2 (5 bases each). Looked up from germline, CDR1 is LNHDA and CDR2 is SQIVND (reference sequence). CDR3 length equals 14 residues. V lost 6 bases to trimming and J lost 0 bases, with 10 bases between them. CDR3 sequence: CASSRDGSTDTQYF. CDR3 DNA: TGTGCCAGTAGCCGGGACGGAAGCACAGATACGCAGTATTTT.

The count of this clone is one. The chain employs TRBV18 and TRBJ1-1; D call uncertain. Trimming shortened V by 6 bases and J by 1 base, and 6 bases separated the two germline ends. CDR1 and CDR2 from the germline V gene are KGHSH and LQKENI. The length of the CDR3 is 12 residues. CDR3 loop: CASSEANTEAFF. CDR3 DNA sequence: TGTGCCAGCTCGGAAGCGAACACTGAAGCTTTCTTT. The full variable domain, rest sourced from reference TRBV18 and TRBJ1-1, is NAGVMQNPRHLVRRRGQEARLRCSPMKGHSHVYWYRQLPEEGLKFMVYLQKENIIDESGMPKERFSAEFPKEGPSILRIQQVVRGDSAAYFCASSEANTEAFFGQGTRLTVV.

This clone came up a few times. The chain combines TRBV6-1 with TRBJ1-4; 7 nucleotides agree with TRBD1. V shed 5 bases and J 7 bases; nucleotides not matched to a gene: 7. The CDR3 is 14 amino acids. The germline V gene has CDR1 MNHNS and CDR2 SASEGT. The DNA for the CDR3 is TGTGCCAGCAGTCTGACAGGGTCGAGTGAAAAACTGTTTTTT. Translated, it gives CASSLTGSSEKLFF.

This clone was observed a few times. The chain recombines TRBV28 with TRBJ2-7; possible D gene TRBD2, 7 bases. Between the trimmed V and J ends, which lost 7 bases and 4 bases, there was a span of 17 bases. The CDR3 extends over 14 amino acids. Germline values: CDR1 MDHEN, CDR2 SYDVKM. CDR3 amino acids: CASNTRGAAYEQYF. The CDR3 nucleotides read TGTGCCAGCAATACACGGGGGGCCGCTTACGAGCAGTACTTC.

The rearrangement joins TRBV15 to TRBJ1-2, with D possibly matching TRBD1 (5 bases). V gave up 2 bases and J gave up 4 bases, with 14 bases separating them. From germline, CDR1 is LNHNV and CDR2 YYDKDF (reference sequence). CDR3 length: 15 residues. In nucleotides, the CDR3 is TGTGCCACCAGCAGACCGGGACGCAGCCTCTATGGCTACACCTTC. Its protein product is CATSRPGRSLYGYTF.

This clone was observed once. This chain's CDR3 is CAWSFNTEAFF. The CDR3 DNA follows: TGTGCCTGGAGTTTCAACACTGAAGCTTTCTTT. V gene TRBV30 combines with J gene TRBJ1-1; D is unresolved. This CDR3 region has 11 residues. V was clipped by 2 bases and J by 2 bases, with 3 bases between them. Per the germline V gene, CDR1 is GTSNPN and CDR2 is SVGIG (reference sequence).

The chain is built from TRBV7-9 and TRBJ1-2; D possibly corresponds to TRBD1 (5 bases). The CDR3 is 12 residues long. Trimming left V 5 bases short and J 4 bases short, with 8 bases between. Germline V gene sequence: CDR1 SEHNR, CDR2 FQNEAQ (reference sequence). CDR3 nucleotides: TGTGCCAGCAGCCCCGGGACCTATGGCTACACCTTC. It specifies CASSPGTYGYTF.

The chain carries TRBV19 and TRBJ2-7; 11 bases align to TRBD2. The CDR3 spans 15 residues. Germline CDR1 is LNHDA and CDR2 is SQIVND (reference sequence). Unmatched junction bases numbered 3, after V lost 3 bases and J lost 2 bases. The CDR3 region has the DNA TGTGCCAGTAGTATGGGACTAGCGGTGACCTACGAGCAGTACTTC. Translated: CASSMGLAVTYEQYF. The full variable domain, completed using reference TRBV19 and TRBJ2-7, is DGGITQSPKYLFRKEGQNVTLSCEQNLNHDAMYWYRQDPGQGLRLIYYSQIVNDFQKGDIAEGYSVSREKKESFPLTVTSAQKNPTAFYLCASSMGLAVTYEQYFGPGTRLTVT.

V gene TRBV19 combines with J gene TRBJ1-2; D possibly corresponds to TRBD1 (5 bases). This CDR3 region has 15 residues. From germline, CDR1 is LNHDA and CDR2 SQIVND (reference sequence). Trimming cost V 2 bases and J 9 bases, with 19 bases left between them. This chain's CDR3 is CASSISGAQRRSYTF. DNA of the CDR3: TGTGCCAGTAGTATAAGTGGGGCTCAGCGGAGGAGCTACACCTTC.

The chain links TRBV4-1 to TRBJ2-7; maybe TRBD2 (5 bases). CDR1 MGHRA and CDR2 YSYEKL come from the germline V gene. Between the trimmed V and J ends, which lost 0 bases and 4 bases, there was a span of 7 bases. This CDR3 has 13 residues. CDR3 nucleotide sequence: TGCGCCAGCAGCCAAGAGGCGGGTTACGAGCAGTACTTC. As protein: CASSQEAGYEQYF.

The chain has TRBV18 and TRBJ1-4; no reliable D call. Germline values: CDR1 KGHSH, CDR2 LQKENI. CDR3 length equals 16 residues. V gave up 1 base and J gave up 0 bases, with 9 bases separating them. This CDR3 reads CASSPQASATNEKLFF. The CDR3 nucleotides are TGTGCCAGCTCACCACAAGCCAGTGCAACTAATGAAAAACTGTTTTTT.

The chain couples TRBV5-8 to TRBJ1-5; TRBD1 matches 10 bases. The CDR3 has 14 amino acids. Germline V gene data show CDR1 as SGHTS and CDR2 as YDEGEE. V trimming: 3 bases; J trimming: 5 bases; junction bases outside the gene matches: 2. This CDR3 is CASSWDRGYQPQHF. The CDR3 bases are TGTGCCAGCAGCTGGGACAGGGGTTATCAGCCCCAGCATTTT.

The rearrangement uses TRBV28 and TRBJ1-2; 7 bases map to TRBD1. V lost 4 bases to trimming and J lost 4 bases; unmatched junction nucleotides: 0. Germline lookup yields CDR1 MDHEN and CDR2 SYDVKM. The CDR3 loop spans 12 amino acids. The CDR3 loop reads CASSSGGYGYTF. Here the CDR3 DNA reads TGTGCCAGCAGTTCAGGGGGCTATGGCTACACCTTC.

This clone appeared a few times. The rearrangement joins TRBV7-9 to TRBJ2-5; 8 bases agree with TRBD2. Germline V gives CDR1 SEHNR, CDR2 FQNEAQ (reference sequence). With V trimmed by 5 bases and J by 7 bases, 12 bases remained unmatched. The CDR3 loop spans 15 amino acids. The CDR3 nucleotides are TGTGCCAGCAGCAAGGGCATGACACGGGAGGGGACCCAGTACTTC. Translated, it gives CASSKGMTREGTQYF.

The gene calls are TRBV11-2 and TRBJ2-7; unclear D gene. V lost 1 base and J 4 bases, leaving 5 bases between the germline ends. Germline-derived CDR1 and CDR2 are SGHAT and FQNNGV. This CDR3 comprises 12 residues. The DNA of the CDR3 is TGTGCCAGCAGCTTAGTAGGGTACGAGCAGTACTTC. Its translation is CASSLVGYEQYF.

This clone occurred a few times. This chain links TRBV7-2 with TRBJ2-3, with 8 bases identical to TRBD1. CDR1 and CDR2 (germline): SGHTA, FQGNSA. This CDR3 region has 14 residues. V shed 6 bases, J shed 4 bases, and the junction held 6 bases outside the gene matches. The CDR3 reads CASSFQTGADTQYF. The CDR3, as DNA: TGTGCCAGCAGTTTCCAGACAGGGGCAGATACGCAGTATTTT.

The V call is TRBV7-2, the J call TRBJ1-5; 9 nucleotides match TRBD1. CDR3 length: 16 residues. V lost 6 bases, J lost 6 bases, and 12 bases stayed unmatched. The germline gives CDR1 SGHTA, CDR2 FQGNSA. The CDR3 DNA follows: TGTGCCAGCAGTCCAACGACAGGGGGTTCAGGTCAGCCCCAGCATTTT. Protein product: CASSPTTGGSGQPQHF.

A few counts support this clone. The chain carries TRBV6-1 and TRBJ1-4, with 7 bases that match TRBD1. Germline CDR1 reads MNHNS; CDR2 reads SASEGT. This CDR3 is 13 amino acids long. The V gene end was trimmed by 6 bases and the J gene end by 6 bases; junction bases not matched to a gene: 4. This chain's CDR3 is CASSDREHEKLFF. CDR3 bases: TGTGCCAGCAGCGACAGGGAACATGAAAAACTGTTTTTT.

This rearrangement joins TRBV6-6 to TRBJ2-7; the D is unclear. Trimming stripped 5 bases from V and 5 bases from J, with 7 bases between. This CDR3 is built from 11 residues. Germline assignment: CDR1 MNHNY and CDR2 SVGAGI (reference sequence). CDR3 residues: CASSRSDEQYF. For the CDR3, the DNA is TGTGCCAGCAGTAGGAGTGACGAGCAGTACTTC.

The chain combines TRBV19 with TRBJ2-2, with D perhaps matching TRBD2 (5 bases). This CDR3 is built from 13 residues. Germline values: CDR1 LNHDA, CDR2 SQIVND (reference sequence). Trimming pared 11 bases from V and 4 bases from J, leaving 14 bases between. The CDR3 sequence: CACKSRATGELFF. CDR3 coding DNA: TGTGCCTGCAAGTCGAGGGCCACCGGGGAGCTGTTTTTT.

This clone has a handful of counts. The chain has TRBV28 and TRBJ1-1; D remains ambiguous. Germline loops: CDR1 MDHEN, CDR2 SYDVKM. This CDR3 region has 13 residues. Trimming took 6 bases from V and 1 from J, leaving 9 bases between them. The CDR3 DNA reads as TGTGCCAGCAGCCCTACACCGAACACTGAAGCTTTCTTT. It encodes CASSPTPNTEAFF.

The CDR3 nucleotides are TGTGCCAGCAGTCCTCCCGGGACAGGACGTCAAGAGACCCAGTACTTC. It translates to CASSPPGTGRQETQYF. The chain links TRBV28 to TRBJ2-5; 8 bases are a match to TRBD1. This CDR3 is built from 16 residues. Germline CDR1 MDHEN, CDR2 SYDVKM. J lost 2 bases, V lost 5 bases, and 10 bases had no gene match.